This T cell receptor beta chain appears in the sequencing data of a study of identical twins. With template switching, a universal primer site was added, and the cDNA carried unique molecular identifiers. One entry per CDR3 protein, called by TCRdb with MiXCR from the 5' RACE reads. The sample consists of around 450,000 distinct CDR3 sequences, more than 13% of them appearing once. General study findings and limits: Compared with unrelated sharing, twin-shared out-of-frame alpha sequences had more low-probability sequences. Not following the same donors, the study drew its conclusions from cross-sectional statistical analysis.

The V segment lost 6 bases and the J segment 7 bases; nucleotides outside the gene matches: 7. The germline V gene has CDR1 SQVTM and CDR2 ANQGSEA. The CDR3 consists of 15 residues. This clonotype was detected many times. Its antigen is unidentified. These data were likewise used in another study, on yellow fever vaccine responses in identical twins.

This chain links TRBV29-1 with TRBJ2-1, with TRBD2 matching 15 bases. Sequencing input: CD4+ T cells sorted from blood. The sequence came from a young woman in good health. CDR3: CSVSPGLAGGNEQFF. The DNA of the CDR3 is TGCAGCGTCAGTCCGGGACTAGCGGGAGGAAATGAGCAGTTCTTC.